The clone carrying this TCR beta chain was observed a handful of times. The antigen is not known. This entry comes from a study of PD-L1 blockade in urothelial cancer. Across the study: Blood analyses occurred 3 weeks (second dose) and 6 weeks post treatment start.

TCRdb's copy holds only in-frame clones and misses some; the assay was immunoSEQ multiplex PCR. The data hold roughly 49,000 clones, with 87% observed a single time. Germline loops: CDR1 SGHVS, CDR2 FQNEAQ. The CDR3 consists of 13 residues. V gave up 3 bases and J gave up 6 bases, with 12 bases separating them. Findings and caveats of the study: In blood at 3 weeks, tumor-associated clones expanded more among patients with durable benefit.

Urothelial carcinoma affected the patients, and it was locally advanced or metastatic. Sequenced material: PBMCs, taken around atezolizumab (anti-PD-L1) treatment. The V call is TRBV7-8, the J call TRBJ2-7, with a possible D match to TRBD1 (7 bases). The sequence was collected from a man aged 60 to 75 with urothelial cancer. This chain's CDR3 is CASSFGQGGEQYF. CDR3 sequence (DNA): TGTGCCAGCAGCTTTGGGCAGGGGGGCGAGCAGTACTTC.